This TCR beta chain was found in a study of blood T cells in healthy people across ages (dated by TCRdb to 2015 to 2017). Regarding the complete study: In model experiments, template switching captured roughly one uniquely barcoded TCR beta cDNA molecule for every two T cells. To track age-related changes in TCR beta repertoire diversity, the study relied on deep sequencing normalized with unique cDNA molecular identifiers. The donors were split into four age groups: young (average 16 years), middle-aged (39), aged (around 67) and long-lived (82). To avoid experimental bias, donors of different ages were distributed randomly across sequencing lanes. For two donors (one aged 18 to 30 and one aged 80 or older), the study analyzed two additional independent replicas of 1 million unique cDNA reads from the same blood draw. Paper-wide results and their limitations: The long-lived group showed more naive CD4+ T cells, fewer expanded clones and increased TCR diversity than the aged group, suggesting age selection. Observed TCR beta diversity per million T cells fell roughly linearly with age, and a significant reduction was already apparent by age around 44. Donor CMV infection status was unknown, potentially confounding age-related changes in expanded clonotypes. Observed TCR beta diversity correlated strongly with the percentage of naive T cells measured by flow cytometry. Estimates of total diversity based on one million sequenced T cells were regarded as lower bounds and as underestimates. Since profiling was done on bulk unsorted PBMCs, naive and antigen-experienced compartments could not be conclusively compared.

Donors were 39 systemically healthy Caucasian individuals from Russia aged roughly 6 to 100 years. Each donor gave 8 to 10 milliliters of peripheral blood, drawn into EDTA-treated Vacutainer tubes. PBMCs were isolated by Ficoll-Paque density-gradient centrifugation, with at least 6.5 million obtained per sample. Total RNA was extracted from PBMCs with Trizol reagent, with at least 5.5 micrograms obtained per sample. The percentages of naive CD45RAhigh/CD27high T cells were determined by flow cytometry on a PBMC aliquot from every donor. From the cysteine through the phenylalanine, the CDR3 covers 15 amino acids. Just the 45-base CDR3 DNA is kept, in frame starting at base 1. Per the germline V gene, SQVTM is the CDR1 and ANQGSEA is the CDR2. Trimming costs V 1 base and J 5 bases, and their ends lie 17 bases apart. Concerning this clonotype itself: Its binding antigen is unknown. No per-base quality is available; no much larger clone lies one base away.

The protocol used for the library was 5' RACE. The instrument given in TCRdb is Illumina HiSeq 2500. A second about 7 to 12 cycle PCR used a sample-barcoded 5' primer and a J-beta primer mix. A unique molecular identifier was introduced onto each TCR beta cDNA molecule by a template-switch 5' adaptor carrying 12 random nucleotides. At least 2.5 million CDR3-containing paired-end reads were obtained from each sample. First-strand cDNA was synthesized from all RNA with the Mint cDNA synthesis kit, primed by a TRBC-specific oligonucleotide. After uracil-DNA glycosylase treatment, a first 18-cycle PCR used universal primers M1SS and BC2_uni_R on all cDNA. Processing in the source paper ran as follows. Each sample was normalized by randomly selecting 1 million high-quality reads, each carrying a distinct molecular identifier. Instead of being binned into consensus sequences, reads with shared molecular identifiers were discarded. MiTCR, set to a Q25 quality threshold and the strictest error-elimination algorithm, was used for CDR3 identification, clonotype clustering and error correction. A nonparametric unseen species model with Euler transformation was used to estimate lower-bound total TCR beta diversity. TCRdb reworked the public reads: Q25 trimming with fastp, MiXCR clone assembly, productive beta chains retained. Identical CDR3 protein sequences are pooled into one entry, listed with their most common genes and DNA. TCRdb, rather than the study authors, made the V and J calls. This sample gives about 1.1 million distinct CDR3 sequences in total; around two fifths of them show up just once. Of the sample, less than 15% falls within the top ten clones.

The TCR sequence derives from a man younger than 35 in good health. The sample taken for sequencing was blood. Recombination joined TRBV29-1 with TRBJ2-5; the D gene is perhaps TRBD2, on 5 matching bases. Read as DNA, the sequence is TGCAGCGTTGAAGTCTTACTAGGCCCCCGGGAGACCCAGTACTTC. Its protein is CSVEVLLGPRETQYF.